The source of this TCR beta chain is a study of T-cell reconstitution after alpha-beta-depleted transplantation in children. For TCRbeta, the library was prepared with unique molecular identifiers. TCRdb analysed the PCR reads with MiXCR anew, one entry per CDR3 protein. The sample includes around 600,000 distinct CDR3 sequences, roughly 23% of them seen just once. In regard to this clonotype: Its specificity is unknown.

Study observations and caveats: After transplant, at about two months, alpha-beta T cells were reportedly derived from several hundred expanded graft clones. Some patients owed their high day-60 TCRbeta diversity to surviving recipient T cells and thymic progenitors. At one year after transplant, newly produced T cells mostly accounted for T-cell counts and diversity.

The CDR3 is made up of 12 amino acids. V was shortened by 1 base and J by 9 bases, with 9 bases between the two germline ends. The sequence was collected from a boy under two years old who had a stem cell transplant for acute myeloid leukemia, so the T cells may come from the graft donor. Sequencing used PBMCs, mostly from graft donor cells, obtained 360 days after TCRalphabeta/CD19-depleted stem cell transplant. The chain couples TRBV12-3 or TRBV12-4 to TRBJ2-5; perhaps TRBD2 as D (5 bases). The CDR3 DNA reads TGTGCCAGCAGTTTAGGGGGAGCGGCCCAGTACTTC. It yields the protein CASSLGGAAQYF.